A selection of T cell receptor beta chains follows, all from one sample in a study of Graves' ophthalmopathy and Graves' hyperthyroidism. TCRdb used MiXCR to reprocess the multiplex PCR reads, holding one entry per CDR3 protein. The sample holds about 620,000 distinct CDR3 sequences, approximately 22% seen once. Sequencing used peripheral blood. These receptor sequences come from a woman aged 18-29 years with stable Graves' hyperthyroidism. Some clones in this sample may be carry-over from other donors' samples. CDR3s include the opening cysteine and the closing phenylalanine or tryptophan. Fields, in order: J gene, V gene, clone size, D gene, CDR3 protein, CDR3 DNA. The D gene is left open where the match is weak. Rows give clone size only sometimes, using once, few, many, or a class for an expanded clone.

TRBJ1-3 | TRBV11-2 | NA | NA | CASSLDFSGPGNTIYF | TGTGCCAGCAGCTTAGATTTTTCAGGCCCTGGAAACACCATATATTTT
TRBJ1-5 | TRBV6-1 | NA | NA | CASSDTRGNQPQHF | TGTGCCAGCAGTGATACCCGGGGGAATCAGCCCCAGCATTTT
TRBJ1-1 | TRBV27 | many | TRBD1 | CASSSDREPMNTEAFF | TGTGCCAGCAGTTCCGACAGGGAACCTATGAACACTGAAGCTTTCTTT
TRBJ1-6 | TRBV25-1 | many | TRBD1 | CASGGPGTGSYNSPLHF | TGTGCCAGCGGGGGTCCCGGGACAGGGTCCTATAATTCACCCCTCCACTTT
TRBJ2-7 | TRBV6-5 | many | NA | CASSYGILGAYEQYF | TGTGCCAGCAGTTACGGGATCCTTGGGGCCTACGAGCAGTACTTC
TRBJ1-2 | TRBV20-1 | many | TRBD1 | CSAKLDRGYGYTF | TGCAGTGCTAAATTGGACAGGGGGTATGGCTACACCTTC
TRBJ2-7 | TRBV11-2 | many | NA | CASSLDRGPFYEQYF | TGTGCCAGCAGCTTAGATCGGGGTCCCTTCTACGAGCAGTACTTC
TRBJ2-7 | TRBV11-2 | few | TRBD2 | CASSAYRDRLLAGGLEQYF | TGTGCCAGCAGCGCGTACCGGGACAGGCTACTAGCGGGAGGACTCGAGCAGTACTTC
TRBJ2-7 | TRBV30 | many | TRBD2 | CAWGAGLAGGEQYF | TGTGCCTGGGGAGCAGGACTAGCGGGGGGCGAGCAGTACTTC
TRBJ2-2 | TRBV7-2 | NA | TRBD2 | CASSPLAGVAGELFF | TGTGCCAGCAGCCCCCTAGCGGGGGTGGCCGGGGAGCTGTTTTTT
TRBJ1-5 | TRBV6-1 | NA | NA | CASSLDGVRPQHF | TGTGCCAGCAGTCTGGACGGGGTCCGGCCCCAGCATTTT
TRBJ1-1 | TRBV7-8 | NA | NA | CASTPLLGQGDTEAFF | TGTGCCAGCACCCCCTTGCTCGGCCAGGGTGACACTGAAGCTTTCTTT
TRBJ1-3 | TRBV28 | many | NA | CASLRTPGSGNTIYF | TGTGCCAGCCTCCGTACACCAGGCTCTGGAAACACCATATATTTT
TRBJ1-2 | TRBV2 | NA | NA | CASIKDGQGHGYTF | TGTGCCAGCATAAAGGACGGGCAGGGGCATGGCTACACCTTC
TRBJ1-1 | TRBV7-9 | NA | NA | CASSLYGTENTEAFF | TGTGCCAGCAGCTTATATGGGACTGAGAACACTGAAGCTTTCTTT
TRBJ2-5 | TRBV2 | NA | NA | CASSGTRGWQETQYF | TGTGCCAGCAGCGGAACAAGGGGCTGGCAAGAGACCCAGTACTTC
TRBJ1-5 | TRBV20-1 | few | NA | CSARPGGSGNQPQHF | TGCAGTGCCCGACCGGGGGGCTCGGGCAATCAGCCCCAGCATTTT
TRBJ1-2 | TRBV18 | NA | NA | CASSPGREYGYTF | TGTGCCAGCTCACCAGGCAGAGAGTATGGCTACACCTTC
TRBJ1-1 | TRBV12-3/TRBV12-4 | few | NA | CASSRDLGTEAFF | TGTGCCAGTAGTCGGGACCTGGGGACTGAAGCTTTCTTT
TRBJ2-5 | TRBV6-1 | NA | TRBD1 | CASSARDRGQETKYF | TGTGCCAGCAGTGCCCGGGACAGGGGCCAAGAGACCAAGTACTTC
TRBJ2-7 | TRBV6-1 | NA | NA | CASSELGTGSEQYF | TGTGCCAGCAGTGAATTGGGGACCGGGAGCGAGCAGTACTTC
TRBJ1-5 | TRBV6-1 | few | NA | CASRTTLRADNQPQHF | TGTGCCAGCAGGACAACCCTCAGGGCCGACAATCAGCCCCAGCATTTT
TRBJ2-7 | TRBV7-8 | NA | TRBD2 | CASSLEIAGGGYEQYF | TGTGCCAGCAGCTTAGAAATAGCGGGAGGCGGCTACGAGCAGTACTTC
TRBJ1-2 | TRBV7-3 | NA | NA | CASDLRRNYGYTF | TGTGCCTCCGACCTGAGACGGAACTATGGCTACACCTTC
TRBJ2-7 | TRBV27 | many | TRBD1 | CASSLRWGSGDRSYEQYF | TGTGCCAGCAGTTTAAGGTGGGGATCAGGGGACAGGTCCTACGAGCAGTACTTC
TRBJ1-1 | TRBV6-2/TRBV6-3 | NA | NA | CASAGSGRGQTLNTEAFF | TGTGCCAGCGCCGGGTCAGGTCGTGGGCAGACCTTGAACACTGAAGCTTTCTTT
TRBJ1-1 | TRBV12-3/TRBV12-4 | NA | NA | CASSLARGSAEAFF | TGTGCCAGCAGTTTAGCGCGAGGGTCGGCTGAAGCTTTCTTT
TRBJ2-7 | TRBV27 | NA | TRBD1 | CTSSPTTQGLLHSYEQYF | TGTACCAGCAGCCCTACTACACAGGGGCTACTTCACTCCTACGAGCAGTACTTC
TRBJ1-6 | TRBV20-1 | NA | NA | CSARVAGDSPLHF | TGCAGTGCTAGAGTGGCAGGGGATTCACCCCTCCACTTT
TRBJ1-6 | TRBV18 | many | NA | CASSPIGITSYNSPLHF | TGTGCCAGCTCACCAATCGGGATAACCTCCTATAATTCACCCCTCCACTTT
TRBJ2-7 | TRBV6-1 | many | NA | CASKSTATYEQYF | TGTGCCAGCAAGTCGACGGCGACCTACGAGCAGTACTTC
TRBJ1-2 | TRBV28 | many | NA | CASRLGTTDYGYTF | TGTGCCAGCAGACTCGGGACAACAGACTATGGCTACACCTTC
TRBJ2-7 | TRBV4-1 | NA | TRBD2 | CASSQEMTSVSYEQYF | TGCGCCAGCAGCCAAGAGATGACTAGCGTCTCCTACGAGCAGTACTTC
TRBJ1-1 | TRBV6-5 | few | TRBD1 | CASSYSGTGRAFF | TGTGCCAGCAGTTACTCCGGGACAGGGAGAGCTTTCTTT
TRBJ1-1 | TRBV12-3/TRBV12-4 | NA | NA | CASSSGRRNTEACF | TGTGCCAGCAGTTCCGGACGGAGGAACACTGAAGCTTGCTTT
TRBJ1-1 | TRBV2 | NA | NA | CASSDRLSTEAFF | TGTGCCAGCAGTGATAGGTTGAGCACTGAAGCTTTCTTT
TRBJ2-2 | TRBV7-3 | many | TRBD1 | CASSTSRGTNTGELFF | TGTGCCAGCAGCACGTCCAGGGGGACGAACACCGGGGAGCTGTTTTTT
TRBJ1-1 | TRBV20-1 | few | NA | CSASYTNRPREAFF | TGCAGTGCTAGTTACACCAACAGGCCACGAGAAGCTTTCTTT